Listed here are 5 T cell receptor beta chains from one sample, sequenced in a study of cytomegalovirus exposure and HLA in healthy donors. The primer mix had 60 Vbeta and 13 Jbeta primers. Profiled with immunoSEQ multiplex PCR; TCRdb holds only in-frame clones, not every one. The table lists 95,000 to 150,000 clones, approximately 78% of them singletons. The sample consisted of PBMCs. These TCRs come from a woman in her 30s in good health and CMV-seropositive.

V and J are TRBV9 and TRBJ2-2, with 15 bases identical to TRBD2. CDR3 length: 17 residues. Germline V gene sequence: CDR1 SGDLS, CDR2 YYNGEE. J gave up 6 bases and V 2 bases, and 5 bases lay outside the gene matches. As DNA, the CDR3 is TGTGCCAGCAGCGTCGGACTAGCGGGGGGGATCGCCGGGGAGCTGTTTTTT. It yields the protein CASSVGLAGGIAGELFF.

The chain carries TRBV5-1 and TRBJ1-1; 9 nucleotides match TRBD1. CDR3 size: 15 residues. V dropped 1 base and J dropped 2; count of bases not matched to a gene: 3. The germline V gene encodes CDR1 SGHRS and CDR2 YFSETQ. CDR3 DNA: TGCGCCAGCAGCTTGTCGGGACAGGGTAACACTGAAGCTTTCTTT. Residues: CASSLSGQGNTEAFF.

This clone appeared a single time. One end of the junction does not line up with germline, which may come from a read error. V gene TRBV6-1 combines with J gene TRBJ2-1; D is possibly TRBD1 (6 bases). CDR3 length equals 14 residues. Germline CDR1 reads MNHNS; CDR2 reads SASEGT. This chain's CDR3 is CASSERTDYNEQFF. The CDR3 DNA sequence: TGTGCCAGCAGTGAACGGACAGACTACAATGAACAGTTCTTC.

V usage is TRBV2 and J usage is TRBJ2-1; 10 bases line up with TRBD2. CDR3 length: 16 residues. The V segment lost 5 bases and the J segment 7 bases; nucleotides outside the gene matches: 11. Germline lookup yields CDR1 SNHLY and CDR2 FYNNEI. CDR3 coding DNA: TGTGCCAGCAGTCGACAGAGTCTAGCGGGAGTTAATGAGCAGTTCTTC. As protein: CASSRQSLAGVNEQFF.

The CDR3 bases are TGTGCCAGCAGTGATTCCCCTAGCGGGGGGGCCGGGGATACGCAGTATTTT. Its translation: CASSDSPSGGAGDTQYF. This chain joins TRBV6-1 and TRBJ2-3; TRBD2 agrees at 12 bases. The V gene's germline CDR1 is MNHNS and CDR2 SASEGT. The J segment lost 6 bases and the V segment lost 3 bases, leaving 10 bases of the junction unmatched. The CDR3 length is 17 residues.